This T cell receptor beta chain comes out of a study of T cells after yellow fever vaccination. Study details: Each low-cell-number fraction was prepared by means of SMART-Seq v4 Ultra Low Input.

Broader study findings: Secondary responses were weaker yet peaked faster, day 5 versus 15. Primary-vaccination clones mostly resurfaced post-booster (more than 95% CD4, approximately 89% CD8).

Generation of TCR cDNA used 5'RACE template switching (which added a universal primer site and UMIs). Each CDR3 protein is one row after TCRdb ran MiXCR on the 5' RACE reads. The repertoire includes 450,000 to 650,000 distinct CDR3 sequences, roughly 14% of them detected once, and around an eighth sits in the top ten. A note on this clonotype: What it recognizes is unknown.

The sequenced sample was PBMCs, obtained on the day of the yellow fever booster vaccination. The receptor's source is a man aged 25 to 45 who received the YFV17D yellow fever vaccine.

CDR3 in amino acids: CASSVSSTTDTQYF. The CDR3 nucleotides are TGTGCCAGCAGCGTGTCCTCGACCACAGATACGCAGTATTTT. The V call is TRBV5-4, the J call TRBJ2-3, with no clear D. Between the trimmed V and J ends, which lost 4 bases and 2 bases, there was a span of 11 bases. Germline loops: CDR1 SGHNT, CDR2 YYREEE (reference sequence). The CDR3 is 14 residues long.